The 30 T cell receptor beta chains given below trace back to one sample, sequenced in a study of cytomegalovirus exposure and HLA in healthy donors. PCR involved 60 Vbeta and 13 Jbeta primers. Data came from immunoSEQ multiplex PCR; TCRdb stores just in-frame clones and leaves some out. The sample has approximately 42,000 clones, 81% seen once. Sequenced material: PBMCs. The receptor source for this set is a man in his fifties or sixties in good health and CMV-seronegative.

The gene calls are TRBV2 and TRBJ2-5, with 7 bases that match TRBD1. The V gene's germline CDR1 is SNHLY and CDR2 FYNNEI. J gave up 5 bases and V 6 bases, and 6 bases lay outside the gene matches. The CDR3 length is 13 residues. CDR3 DNA: TGTGCCAGCAGCGCAGGGGGTGAGGAGACCCAGTACTTC. Residues: CASSAGGEETQYF.

Remarks on this clone: An end of the junction differs from the germline gene, which may be a read error. The chain recombines TRBV6-1 with TRBJ2-7; 8 bases are shared with TRBD2. Germline values: CDR1 MNHNS, CDR2 SASEGT. This CDR3 region has 15 residues. CDR3 nucleotide sequence: TGTGCCAGCAGGGAAGCTAGCGGGCTCCTCTACGAGCAGTACTTC. Residues: CASREASGLLYEQYF.

The V call is TRBV18, the J call TRBJ1-1; TRBD1 aligns across 10 bases. Germline CDR1 is KGHSH and CDR2 is LQKENI. This CDR3 is 15 amino acids long. V gave up 8 bases and J gave up 0 bases; unmatched junction bases: 6. Written as DNA, the CDR3 is TGTGCCAGCCACGGGACAGGGGCGATGAACACTGAAGCTTTCTTT. Translating it yields CASHGTGAMNTEAFF.

The V gene is TRBV19, the J gene TRBJ2-7; 8 nucleotides align to TRBD1. J gave up 3 bases and V 1 base, and 5 bases lay outside the gene matches. The V gene's germline CDR1 is LNHDA and CDR2 SQIVND (reference sequence). This CDR3 comprises 15 residues. For the CDR3, the DNA is TGTGCCAGTAGTATAGCACCGGGACAGGACTACGAGCAGTACTTC. This sequence encodes CASSIAPGQDYEQYF.

Remarks on this clone: One end of the junction fails to match germline, which may point to a read error. CDR3 DNA sequence: TGTGCCGGCAGCCCCGGGACAGCCGTTGAAGCTTTCTTT. Encoded protein: CAGSPGTAVEAFF. The chain carries TRBV6-5 and TRBJ1-1; TRBD1 matches at 7 bases. This CDR3 is built from 13 residues. Germline V gene lookup returns CDR1 MNHEY and CDR2 SVGAGI.

This clone was observed a handful of times. This sequence joins TRBV21-1 and TRBJ1-4. TRBV21-1 has pseudogene status. The CDR3 totals 12 residues. CDR3: CASSTPRGALFF. The DNA of the CDR3 is TGTGCCAGCAGCACTCCCCGGGGGGCCCTGTTTTTT.

The CDR3 nucleotides are TGTGCCTGTTCACGAGGGGACAACGAGCAGTACTTC. Its translation is CACSRGDNEQYF. The chain carries TRBV30 and TRBJ2-7; the D gene is possibly TRBD1 (6 bases). V was pared by 6 bases and J by 5 bases, with 14 bases between. CDR1 and CDR2 (germline): GTSNPN, SVGIG (reference sequence). The CDR3 sequence is 12 residues long.

This chain joins TRBV14 and TRBJ1-5; D is ambiguous. Trimming removed 3 bases at V and 10 bases at J, with 13 bases between. The CDR3 contains 13 residues. CDR1 and CDR2 from the germline V gene are SGHDN and FVKESK. CDR3 coding DNA: TGTGCCAGCAGCCACGGATACGGGTCCCCCCAGCATTTT. Protein: CASSHGYGSPQHF.

This rearrangement joins TRBV5-5 to TRBJ2-2; TRBD2 matches 7 bases. V was pared by 4 bases and J by 5 bases, with 8 bases of the junction left unmatched. CDR3 length equals 15 residues. CDR1 and CDR2 from the germline V gene are SGHKS and YYEKEE (reference sequence). CDR3 coding DNA: TGTGCCAGCAGCACCACTAGCGCGGGAACCGGGGAGCTGTTTTTT. Translating it yields CASSTTSAGTGELFF.

The chain recombines TRBV7-2 with TRBJ2-7; maybe TRBD2 (5 bases). Germline V gene sequence: CDR1 SGHTA, CDR2 FQGNSA. The CDR3 runs to 12 residues. V gave up 5 bases and J gave up 7 bases, with 12 bases separating them. The CDR3 loop is CASSLQSGEQYF. Written as DNA, the CDR3 is TGTGCCAGCAGCCTGCAGTCGGGAGAGCAGTACTTC.

In its sample, this clone was seen once. This chain connects TRBV18 to TRBJ2-2, with D perhaps matching TRBD2 (6 bases). This CDR3 contains 17 residues. Per germline, CDR1 KGHSH and CDR2 LQKENI. Trimming took off 1 base at V and 3 bases at J, with 15 bases between the two ends. The DNA of the CDR3 is TGTGCCAGCTCACCACGGTTGCGGGGTATGGACACCGGGGAGCTGTTTTTT. This codes for CASSPRLRGMDTGELFF.

In this sample, this clone turned up a few times. V usage is TRBV18 and J usage is TRBJ2-7; 7 bases match TRBD2. After removal of 0 bases from V and 4 bases from J, the junction contained 3 bases not matched to a gene. The CDR3 extends over 14 amino acids. CDR1 and CDR2 from the germline V gene are KGHSH and LQKENI. CDR3 DNA: TGTGCCAGCTCACCACCCGGGGAGGGGTACGAGCAGTACTTC. It yields the protein CASSPPGEGYEQYF.

The V and J genes are TRBV6-5 and TRBJ1-1; D perhaps matches TRBD1 (5 bases). The CDR3 is made up of 14 amino acids. V lost 2 bases and J 3 bases, leaving 10 bases between the germline ends. Germline CDR1 MNHEY, CDR2 SVGAGI. CDR3 in amino acids: CASSYGGGYTEAFF. Here the CDR3 DNA reads TGTGCCAGCAGTTACGGCGGGGGGTACACTGAAGCTTTCTTT.

The chain couples TRBV9 to TRBJ2-7, with 12 nucleotides matching TRBD2. The CDR3 is made up of 15 amino acids. V lost 2 bases, J lost 5 bases, and 5 bases stayed unmatched. Germline V gives CDR1 SGDLS, CDR2 YYNGEE. CDR3 region: CASSVGTSGWDEQYF. The CDR3 DNA follows: TGTGCCAGCAGCGTTGGGACTAGCGGGTGGGACGAGCAGTACTTC. The whole variable domain, filled in from reference TRBV9 and TRBJ2-7, reads DSGVTQTPKHLITATGQRVTLRCSPRSGDLSVYWYQQSLDQGLQFLIQYYNGEERAKGNILERFSAQQFPDLHSELNLSSLELGDSALYFCASSVGTSGWDEQYFGPGTRLTVT.

This sequence joins TRBV4-2 and TRBJ1-2, with a weak D call TRBD1 (6 bases). Trimming took 5 bases from V and 4 from J, leaving 11 bases between them. Germline CDR1 and CDR2: LGHNA and YNFKEQ. CDR3 size: 13 residues. The chain's CDR3 is CASSFLDSYGYTF. In nucleotides, the CDR3 is TGTGCCAGCAGCTTTCTGGACAGCTATGGCTACACCTTC.

This chain joins TRBV10-3 and TRBJ2-7, with 11 bases matching TRBD2. Trimming removed 10 bases from V and 4 bases from J; junction bases left unmatched: 9. This CDR3 comprises 14 residues. The germline V gene has CDR1 ENHRY and CDR2 SYGVKD. This CDR3 reads CASSSGTSGYEQYF. For the CDR3, the DNA is TGTGCCAGCTCCTCCGGGACTAGCGGTTACGAGCAGTACTTC.

The genes are TRBV9 and TRBJ1-6; no clear D. Germline V gene data show CDR1 as SGDLS and CDR2 as YYNGEE. V was pared by 1 base and J by 7 bases, with 9 bases between. This CDR3 region has 14 residues. CDR3 in amino acids: CASSVYGENSPLHF. The CDR3 DNA is TGTGCCAGCAGCGTATACGGAGAGAATTCACCCCTCCACTTT.

With respect to this clone: Sequence at one end of the junction differs from germline and may be a read error. Other DNA sequences within the sample encode an identical CDR3. This chain uses TRBV4-3 with TRBJ1-1; 8 nucleotides align to TRBD1. The CDR3 has 15 amino acids. Germline V CDR1 and CDR2: LGHNA, YSLEER. The CDR3 DNA reads as TGCGCCAGCAGCCAATCACGGACAGGGAAAACCGAAGCCTTCTTT. Translation: CASSQSRTGKTEAFF.

The chain has TRBV11-2 and TRBJ2-1, with D perhaps matching TRBD1 (6 bases). In germline, CDR1 is SGHAT, CDR2 FQNNGV. V lost 6 bases and J lost 2, with 11 bases in between. There are 14 residues in the CDR3. The CDR3 DNA reads as TGTGCCAGCAGTTCGGACAGCCCCTACAATGAGCAGTTCTTC. This encodes CASSSDSPYNEQFF.

This clone was counted between two and nine times. V is TRBV4-1 and J is TRBJ2-7, with 8 bases that match TRBD1. Trimming at V came to 1 base and at J to 7 bases, leaving 9 bases not matched to a gene. The CDR3 extends over 15 amino acids. Per germline, CDR1 MGHRA and CDR2 YSYEKL. The CDR3 DNA follows: TGCGCCAGCAGCCAAGTCGGCCAGGGGGCGCGGGAGCAGTACTTC. Its protein is CASSQVGQGAREQYF.

The chain is built from TRBV4-3 and TRBJ2-1; 7 positions match TRBD2. The CDR3 has 16 amino acids. The junction had 8 bases not matched to a gene; V was cut back by 4 bases and J by 2 bases. Germline loops: CDR1 LGHNA, CDR2 YSLEER. CDR3 sequence (DNA): TGCGCCAGCAGCCCCTATCTAGCGGTGGCCTACAATGAGCAGTTCTTC. Amino acids: CASSPYLAVAYNEQFF.

This clone has more than one count but fewer than ten. The genes are TRBV7-9 and TRBJ1-2, with 8 bases identical to TRBD1. Germline CDR1 is SEHNR and CDR2 is FQNEAQ (reference sequence). J was trimmed by 4 bases and V by 1 base; bases with no gene match: 5. The CDR3 is made up of 15 amino acids. The CDR3 spells CASSLGTGTPYGYTF. The CDR3 DNA is TGTGCCAGCAGCTTAGGGACAGGGACCCCCTATGGCTACACCTTC.

The chain uses TRBV4-3 and TRBJ1-1; 8 positions match TRBD1. Germline V CDR1 and CDR2: LGHNA, YSLEER. This CDR3 is 18 amino acids long. V shed 0 bases and J 0 bases; nucleotides not matched to a gene: 9. The CDR3 bases are TGCGCCAGCAGCCAAGAGGACAGGGCATCACTATTGAACACTGAAGCTTTCTTT. Encoded protein: CASSQEDRASLLNTEAFF.

The chain recombines TRBV6-5 with TRBJ1-1; TRBD1 might be the D (6 bases). The CDR3 spans 12 residues. Looked up from germline, CDR1 is MNHEY and CDR2 is SVGAGI. The V gene lost 9 bases and the J gene lost 5 bases, with 13 bases spanning the gap. The CDR3 protein is CASSGGRTEAFF. DNA for the CDR3: TGTGCCAGTTCGGGGGGGCGGACTGAAGCTTTCTTT.

The chain employs TRBV6-6 and TRBJ1-1; D is ambiguous. Between the trimmed V and J ends, which lost 2 bases and 8 bases, there was a span of 12 bases. The CDR3 loop spans 13 amino acids. CDR1 and CDR2 from the germline V gene are MNHNY and SVGAGI (reference sequence). The CDR3 DNA reads as TGTGCCAGCAGTTACCCCGGGAGATTCGAAGCTTTCTTT. It encodes CASSYPGRFEAFF.

Concerning this clone: The junction does not match germline at one end; this may be a read error. CDR3 bases: TGTGCTAGCAGCTCGAAGCGGGAGATGGCGCAGTATTTT. Amino acid sequence: CASSSKREMAQYF. V usage is TRBV7-7 and J usage is TRBJ2-3; 8 bases match TRBD2. The CDR3 length is 13 residues. Germline V lookup: CDR1 SSHAT, CDR2 FNYEAQ (reference sequence).

The V gene is TRBV7-2, the J gene TRBJ1-2; 9 positions agree with TRBD1. Losses at the gene ends were 3 bases for V and 8 bases for J; bases not matched to a gene: 16. Looked up from germline, CDR1 is SGHTA and CDR2 is FQGNSA. This CDR3 spans 17 amino acids. CDR3: CASSLDRDRVLHGGYTF. The CDR3 region has the DNA TGTGCCAGCAGCTTGGACCGGGACAGGGTTCTTCATGGAGGCTACACCTTC.

The chain combines TRBV28 with TRBJ1-2; TRBD1 matches at 10 bases. The J segment lost 6 bases and the V segment lost 4 bases, leaving 5 bases of the junction unmatched. Germline V gene data show CDR1 as MDHEN and CDR2 as SYDVKM. The CDR3 consists of 14 residues. The CDR3, as DNA: TGTGCCAGCAGTTCACTGGGGACAGGGGATGGCTACACCTTC. This codes for CASSSLGTGDGYTF.

This chain uses TRBV4-3 with TRBJ2-5; 7 positions agree with TRBD1. The V segment lost 1 base and the J segment 5 bases; nucleotides outside the gene matches: 7. CDR1 LGHNA and CDR2 YSLEER come from the germline V gene. CDR3 length: 15 amino acids. The CDR3 coding sequence is TGCGCCAGCAGCCAAGCGACAGGGTTTGGGGAGACCCAGTACTTC. Residues: CASSQATGFGETQYF.

In its sample, this clone was seen a few times. The chain links TRBV2 to TRBJ2-4; no definite D call. The CDR3 loop spans 16 amino acids. The germline V gene has CDR1 SNHLY and CDR2 FYNNEI. V was clipped by 0 bases and J by 0 bases, with 9 bases between them. The CDR3 sequence: CASSEAWAAAKNIQYF. CDR3 DNA sequence: TGTGCCAGCAGTGAAGCGTGGGCCGCAGCCAAAAACATTCAGTACTTC.